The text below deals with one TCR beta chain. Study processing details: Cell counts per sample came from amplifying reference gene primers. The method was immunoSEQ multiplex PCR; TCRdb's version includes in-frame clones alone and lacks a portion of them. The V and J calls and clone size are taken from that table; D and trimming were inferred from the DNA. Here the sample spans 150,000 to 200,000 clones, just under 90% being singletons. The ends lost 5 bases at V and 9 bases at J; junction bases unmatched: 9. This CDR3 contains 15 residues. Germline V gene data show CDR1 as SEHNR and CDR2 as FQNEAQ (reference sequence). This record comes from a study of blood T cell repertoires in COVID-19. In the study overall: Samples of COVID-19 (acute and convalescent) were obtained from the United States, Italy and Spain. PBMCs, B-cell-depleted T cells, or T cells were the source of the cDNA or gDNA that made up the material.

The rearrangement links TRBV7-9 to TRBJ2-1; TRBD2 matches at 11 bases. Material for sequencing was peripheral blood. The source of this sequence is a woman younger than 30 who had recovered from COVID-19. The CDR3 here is CASSHFGLAGGEQFF. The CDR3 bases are TGTGCCAGCAGCCATTTCGGACTAGCGGGTGGTGAGCAGTTCTTC.